This is a list of T cell receptor beta chains from one sample in a study of shared clonotypes between healthy human individuals. Assay used: immunoSEQ multiplex PCR; TCRdb lists only in-frame clones, some missing. The table has 450,000 to 700,000 clones, 95% to 96% seen once; the top ten hold around 0.097%. Material for sequencing was naive CD8+ T cells sorted from blood. All receptors derive from a woman younger than 45 in good health. The CDR3 runs from the conserved cysteine through the conserved F or W. A D gene is named only where the DNA matches it firmly. Clone size is stated in some rows and not others, as once, few, many or a class when expanded.

cdr3_aa cdr3_nt j_call clone_size v_call d_call
CASSQALRERTNTGELFF TGCGCCAGCAGCCAAGCCCTCAGGGAACGTACGAACACCGGGGAGCTGTTTTTT TRBJ2-2 . TRBV4-1 .
CASSSPGTSNEQFF TGTGCCAGCAGTTCGCCCGGGACTAGCAATGAGCAGTTCTTC TRBJ2-1 . TRBV28 TRBD2
CASNGRRNEQFF TGTGCCAGCAACGGTCGCCGCAATGAGCAGTTCTTC TRBJ2-1 . TRBV2 .
CASSQDYLGEDGNEQFF TGTGCCAGCAGCCAAGATTATTTGGGGGAGGACGGCAATGAGCAGTTCTTC TRBJ2-1 . TRBV14 .
CASSPPIQGWETQYF TGTGCCAGCTCACCACCGATTCAGGGTTGGGAGACCCAGTACTTC TRBJ2-5 . TRBV18 .
CASSQDPQGYYNEQFF TGCGCCAGCAGCCAAGATCCACAGGGGTACTACAATGAGCAGTTCTTC TRBJ2-1 . TRBV4-1 TRBD1
CASSDRSTYEQYF TGTGCCAGCAGTGACAGGTCAACCTACGAGCAGTACTTC TRBJ2-7 . TRBV27 .
CASSRPREGPEQFF TGTGCCAGTAGTAGACCCCGGGAGGGCCCTGAGCAGTTCTTC TRBJ2-1 . TRBV19 TRBD2
CASSLLADRNNEQFF TGTGCCAGCAGCTTACTAGCGGATAGGAACAATGAGCAGTTCTTC TRBJ2-1 . TRBV7-9 TRBD2
CASSYSPGEQFF TGTGCCAGCAGTTATTCCCCCGGTGAGCAGTTCTTC TRBJ2-1 . TRBV27 .
CASSSYGTGEEAYEQYF TGTGCCAGCAGCTCTTATGGGACAGGCGAGGAAGCCTACGAGCAGTACTTC TRBJ2-7 . TRBV11-2 TRBD1
CASSQGDRAGYTF TGCGCCAGCAGCCAAGGGGACAGGGCTGGCTACACCTTC TRBJ1-2 . TRBV4-1 TRBD1
CASSFRGFGQPQHF TGTGCCAGCAGTTTTCGGGGGTTCGGTCAGCCCCAGCATTTT TRBJ1-5 . TRBV28 .
CASRTTRFGDEQYF TGTGCCAGCAGGACTACTCGCTTCGGGGACGAGCAGTACTTC TRBJ2-7 . TRBV28 .
CSVPRKVSSYEQYF TGCAGCGTCCCTCGGAAGGTTAGCTCCTACGAGCAGTACTTC TRBJ2-7 once TRBV29-1 .
CASSTIPGLTMYQETQYF TGTGCCAGCAGTACTATACCGGGACTCACAATGTACCAAGAGACCCAGTACTTC TRBJ2-5 . TRBV2 .
CSVEDHGQPLEYNEQFF TGCAGCGTTGAAGATCACGGACAGCCTCTAGAATACAATGAGCAGTTCTTC TRBJ2-1 . TRBV29-1 .
CASRGQPSYEQYF TGTGCCAGCCGCGGACAGCCGTCCTACGAGCAGTACTTC TRBJ2-7 . TRBV6-1 .
CASRTVRAWGEREQFF TGTGCCAGCAGGACCGTCAGGGCGTGGGGGGAGAGGGAGCAGTTCTTC TRBJ2-1 . TRBV28 .
CASSLAPGDEQFF TGTGCCAGCAGCCTCGCCCCAGGCGATGAGCAGTTCTTC TRBJ2-1 . TRBV11-2 .
CASSLGTGGAYEQYF TGCGCCAGCAGCCTCGGGACAGGGGGTGCCTACGAGCAGTACTTC TRBJ2-7 . TRBV10-2 TRBD1
CASTPRGGMFRNTEAFF TGTGCCAGCACCCCGAGGGGGGGGATGTTTCGAAACACTGAAGCTTTCTTT TRBJ1-1 . TRBV28 .